A single sample is the source of the 17 T cell receptor beta chains below, sequenced in a study of identical twins. One entry per CDR3 protein results from TCRdb running MiXCR on the 5' RACE reads. The sample has 240,000 or so distinct CDR3 sequences, roughly a tenth seen once. Material: memory T cells sorted from blood. The origin of the receptors is a man aged 45-65 years in good health.

This clonotype has a handful of counts. The V gene is TRBV12-3 or TRBV12-4, the J gene TRBJ2-3; no reliable D call. The V end was cut by 10 bases, the J end by 9 bases, with 8 bases between. The CDR3 extends over 9 amino acids. The CDR3 bases are TGTGCCACCGGGTTCACGCAGTATTTT. It is translated as CATGFTQYF.

This clonotype showed up just a few times. The J gene is TRBJ2-7, the V gene TRBV20-1, with TRBD1 as a possible D gene (5 bases). Trimming took 0 bases from V and 8 from J, leaving 20 bases between them. Germline V gene lookup returns CDR1 DFQATT and CDR2 SNEGSKA (reference sequence). The length of the CDR3 is 15 residues. The CDR3 region is CSARDLDSATKKQYF. CDR3 sequence (DNA): TGCAGTGCTAGAGATCTCGACAGCGCAACTAAAAAGCAGTACTTC.

This clonotype showed up many times. The CDR3 protein is CATSDKSSEQYF. CDR3 DNA sequence: TGTGCCACCAGTGATAAAAGTAGCGAGCAGTACTTC. This chain connects TRBV24-1 to TRBJ2-7; no definite D call. Trimming stripped 3 bases from V and 6 bases from J, with 8 bases between. The CDR3 loop spans 12 amino acids. Germline CDR1 and CDR2: KGHDR and SFDVKD.

This clonotype has a count of ten or more. An end of the junction differs from the germline gene, which may be a read error. The rearrangement uses TRBV5-1 and TRBJ2-7; 10 bases fit TRBD1. Per germline, CDR1 SGHRS and CDR2 YFSETQ. There are 17 residues in the CDR3. The CDR3 loop is CASRLAPGQGFAYEQYF. CDR3 nucleotides: TGCGCCAGCAGGTTGGCACCGGGACAGGGGTTTGCCTACGAGCAGTACTTC.

This clonotype was detected many times. V usage is TRBV12-3 or TRBV12-4 and J usage is TRBJ1-2; the D gene is possibly TRBD1 (6 bases). The CDR3 is 14 residues long. V lost 5 bases, J lost 4 bases, and 14 bases lay in between. Here the CDR3 reads CASSPYRVGYGYTF. As DNA, the CDR3 is TGTGCCAGCAGTCCCTACAGGGTAGGCTATGGCTACACCTTC.

The chain has TRBV29-1 and TRBJ2-3, with TRBD1 matching 7 bases. From germline, CDR1 is SQVTM and CDR2 ANQGSEA. J gave up 5 bases and V 5 bases, and 10 bases lay outside the gene matches. The CDR3 loop spans 14 amino acids. In nucleotides, the CDR3 is TGCAGCGTTCGCCTGGGGGCAGGGGGAGATACGCAGTATTTT. It yields the protein CSVRLGAGGDTQYF.

This clonotype showed up many times. The chain employs TRBV12-3 or TRBV12-4 and TRBJ1-3, with D possibly being TRBD1 (5 bases). CDR3 length: 15 amino acids. Deletions cut 2 bases from V and 2 bases from J, with 10 bases between. CDR3 DNA: TGTGCCAGCAGTTTATCGTGGACAACTGGAAACACCATATATTTT. As protein: CASSLSWTTGNTIYF.

This clonotype appeared many times. The gene calls are TRBV6-1 and TRBJ2-1; 11 nucleotides align to TRBD2. The CDR3 contains 16 residues. Germline assignment: CDR1 MNHNS and CDR2 SASEGT. Unmatched junction bases numbered 10, after V lost 6 bases and J lost 6 bases. In nucleotides, the CDR3 is TGTGCCAGCAGGCTACGAGGGACTAGCGGAATCAATGAGCAGTTCTTC. It specifies CASRLRGTSGINEQFF.

This clonotype was detected many times. The chain employs TRBV5-6 and TRBJ2-7; D ambiguous. Trimming stripped 0 bases from V and 1 base from J, with 5 bases between. Germline V gives CDR1 SGHDT, CDR2 YYEEEE. The CDR3 is made up of 13 amino acids. The CDR3 bases are TGTGCCAGCAGCTTGGTGGATTCCTACGAGCAGTACTTC. Amino acid sequence: CASSLVDSYEQYF.

This clonotype was seen repeatedly, ten times or more. The gene calls are TRBV7-9 and TRBJ2-3; D perhaps matches TRBD2 (6 bases). Trimming stripped 5 bases from V and 6 bases from J, with 12 bases between. CDR3 length equals 13 residues. Germline assignment: CDR1 SEHNR and CDR2 FQNEAQ (reference sequence). CDR3 coding DNA: TGTGCCAGCAGCACCACTAGCTTTGATACGCAGTATTTT. Its protein is CASSTTSFDTQYF.

This chain links TRBV20-1 with TRBJ2-5, with 8 bases identical to TRBD2. Germline V gene sequence: CDR1 DFQATT, CDR2 SNEGSKA (reference sequence). Trimming at V came to 5 bases and at J to 7 bases, leaving 6 bases not matched to a gene. The CDR3 length is 12 residues. Written as DNA, the CDR3 is TGCAGTGCTCAGCGGGAGCGGGGGACCCAGTACTTC. Protein: CSAQRERGTQYF.

This clonotype was detected a few times. The chain carries TRBV15 and TRBJ2-1, with D possibly being TRBD1 or TRBD2 (5 bases each). Germline V CDR1 and CDR2: LNHNV, YYDKDF (reference sequence). This CDR3 is built from 12 residues. V was shortened by 5 bases and J by 6 bases, with 8 bases between the two germline ends. Here the CDR3 reads CATSRGFNEQFF. CDR3 sequence (DNA): TGTGCCACCAGCCGGGGCTTCAATGAGCAGTTCTTC.

The table lists this clonotype with many counts. The chain combines TRBV7-2 with TRBJ2-2; TRBD1 matches at 9 bases. Germline V gene lookup returns CDR1 SGHTA and CDR2 FQGNSA. The CDR3 has 15 amino acids. The ends lost 5 bases at V and 4 bases at J; junction bases unmatched: 5. CDR3 DNA sequence: TGTGCCAGCAGCCGGGACAGGGCTGGCACCGGGGAGCTGTTTTTT. Translating gives CASSRDRAGTGELFF.

This clonotype has more than one count but fewer than ten. At one of its ends the junction is not consistent with the germline gene, which may arise from a read error. The gene calls are TRBV7-2 and TRBJ1-5, with D tentatively TRBD1 (5 bases). Germline-derived CDR1 and CDR2 are SGHTA and FQGNSA. There are 15 residues in the CDR3. This CDR3 is CASSLGYRSNHPQHF. The CDR3 bases are TGTGCCAGCAGCTTAGGGTACAGGTCCAATCACCCCCAGCATTTT.

This clonotype came up a few times. V gene TRBV3-1 combines with J gene TRBJ2-1, with 11 bases fitting TRBD2. This CDR3 is built from 16 residues. Trimming took 3 bases from V and 4 from J; bases not matched to a gene: 5. Germline CDR1 LGHDT, CDR2 YNNKEL (reference sequence). The CDR3 nucleotides read TGTGCCAGCAGCCATCCGGGACTAGCGGCTTACAATGAGCAGTTCTTC. Translating gives CASSHPGLAAYNEQFF.

This clonotype showed up many times. The chain employs TRBV11-2 and TRBJ2-2; weak D call: TRBD2 (6 bases). CDR1 is SGHAT, CDR2 FQNNGV, per germline. The CDR3 has 17 residues. Trimming removed 7 bases from V and 0 bases from J, with 18 bases in between. The CDR3 sequence: CASTPPSGTPNTGELFF. CDR3 nucleotide sequence: TGTGCCAGCACCCCTCCCTCCGGGACTCCGAACACCGGGGAGCTGTTTTTT.

In its sample, this clonotype was seen many times. The chain employs TRBV28 and TRBJ2-5; D may be TRBD1 or TRBD2 (5 bases each). The CDR3 extends over 13 amino acids. Trimming pared 4 bases from V and 1 base from J, leaving 7 bases between. Germline V gene sequence: CDR1 MDHEN, CDR2 SYDVKM. CDR3 residues: CASSSGAQETQYF. CDR3 DNA: TGTGCCAGCAGTTCCGGGGCCCAAGAGACCCAGTACTTC.